Presented here are 21 T cell receptor beta chains from one specimen sequenced in a study of ipilimumab plus nivolumab after autologous stem cell transplantation. Sequencing was performed with immunoSEQ multiplex PCR; in TCRdb, only in-frame clones are kept and a portion is missing. The sample holds some 87,000 clones, over 80% seen once. Material: PBMCs, obtained in a trial of ipilimumab plus nivolumab as post-transplant consolidation. These TCRs come from a male donor with diffuse large B-cell lymphoma.

The table lists this clone with a few counts. The CDR3 DNA reads TGCGCCAGCAGCCAAGATGGGGACAGCTACGAGCAGTACTTC. Amino acid sequence: CASSQDGDSYEQYF. The chain employs TRBV4-1 and TRBJ2-7, with 7 bases identical to TRBD1. The germline V gene has CDR1 MGHRA and CDR2 YSYEKL. Losses at the gene ends were 0 bases for V and 3 bases for J; bases not matched to a gene: 2. This CDR3 spans 14 amino acids.

V is TRBV5-4 and J is TRBJ2-3, with D unresolved. Trimming stripped 1 base from V and 6 bases from J, with 9 bases between. The length of the CDR3 is 13 residues. Germline V gene lookup returns CDR1 SGHNT and CDR2 YYREEE (reference sequence). The CDR3 spells CASSLYRGDTQYF. Here the CDR3 DNA reads TGTGCCAGCAGCTTGTACCGTGGCGATACGCAGTATTTT.

This chain joins TRBV5-1 and TRBJ2-5, with D unclear. Germline V gene sequence: CDR1 SGHRS, CDR2 YFSETQ. The CDR3 runs to 14 residues. V was clipped by 2 bases and J by 7 bases, with 15 bases between them. The CDR3: CASSLIQNSGTQYF. The CDR3 DNA sequence: TGCGCCAGCAGCTTAATCCAGAACTCAGGGACCCAGTACTTC.

This rearrangement joins TRBV7-9 to TRBJ1-2, with 7 bases fitting TRBD1. CDR3 length: 14 residues. In germline, CDR1 is SEHNR, CDR2 FQNEAQ (reference sequence). The trim removed 5 bases at V and 7 bases at J, leaving 10 bases unmatched. The CDR3 DNA reads as TGTGCCAGCAGCCAAGACAGGGCGGCGGCTGGCTACACCTTC. Translating gives CASSQDRAAAGYTF.

CDR3 sequence (DNA): TGCGCCAGCAGTCGGGGGGGCGGCACCGGCAATTCACCCCTCCACTTT. This encodes CASSRGGGTGNSPLHF. The chain joins TRBV5-1 to TRBJ1-6; a possible D gene is TRBD1 (6 bases). The germline CDR1 and CDR2 sequences are SGHRS and YFSETQ. This CDR3 region has 16 residues. The V gene lost 5 bases and the J gene lost 7 bases, with 19 bases spanning the gap.

This clone has a handful of counts. This sequence joins TRBV2 and TRBJ2-7, with 9 bases lining up with TRBD2. V lost 1 base and J lost 4; bases outside the gene matches: 8. CDR3 size: 16 residues. Per germline, CDR1 SNHLY and CDR2 FYNNEI. CDR3: CASSEERAGGPYEQYF. The CDR3 bases are TGTGCCAGCAGTGAAGAGAGGGCGGGGGGGCCTTACGAGCAGTACTTC.

The chain links TRBV2 to TRBJ2-5; no clear D gene. The V gene lost 1 base and the J gene lost 3 bases, with 6 bases spanning the gap. Germline V lookup: CDR1 SNHLY, CDR2 FYNNEI. The CDR3 is 13 amino acids. The CDR3 loop is CASSEGQKETQYF. In DNA form, the CDR3 reads TGTGCCAGCAGTGAAGGGCAAAAAGAGACCCAGTACTTC.

The V call is TRBV18, the J call TRBJ1-1, with D possibly TRBD1 on 5 matching bases. V lost 1 base and J 0 bases, leaving 18 bases between the germline ends. Per the germline V gene, CDR1 is KGHSH and CDR2 is LQKENI. This CDR3 is built from 18 residues. Here the CDR3 DNA reads TGTGCCAGCTCACCACTGCGGCAGACAGAATCCATGAACACTGAAGCTTTCTTT. The encoded protein is CASSPLRQTESMNTEAFF.

The gene calls are TRBV9 and TRBJ2-3, with D uncertain. Trimming left V 0 bases short and J 1 base short, with 3 bases between. The CDR3 spans 13 residues. Germline CDR1 and CDR2: SGDLS and YYNGEE. This CDR3 reads CASSVGRTDTQYF. CDR3 coding DNA: TGTGCCAGCAGCGTAGGTCGCACAGATACGCAGTATTTT. The full variable domain, its missing parts supplied by reference TRBV9 and TRBJ2-3, is DSGVTQTPKHLITATGQRVTLRCSPRSGDLSVYWYQQSLDQGLQFLIQYYNGEERAKGNILERFSAQQFPDLHSELNLSSLELGDSALYFCASSVGRTDTQYFGPGTRLTVL.

There are a few counts of this clone. V gene TRBV20-1 combines with J gene TRBJ2-7; perhaps TRBD1 as D (5 bases). Germline V gene data show CDR1 as DFQATT and CDR2 as SNEGSKA (reference sequence). Trimming took off 6 bases at V and 7 bases at J, with 13 bases between the two ends. The CDR3 consists of 11 residues. The DNA for the CDR3 is TGCAGTGCCTCAGGGTCGCGGGAGCAGTACTTC. Its translation: CSASGSREQYF.

The chain links TRBV19 to TRBJ2-2; 7 nucleotides align to TRBD2. The V gene's germline CDR1 is LNHDA and CDR2 SQIVND (reference sequence). V dropped 6 bases and J dropped 0; count of bases not matched to a gene: 4. The CDR3 is made up of 15 amino acids. CDR3 DNA: TGTGCCAGTAGCGCGGGGGTATCGAACACCGGGGAGCTGTTTTTT. Residues: CASSAGVSNTGELFF.

A word on this clone: Other DNA sequences of this sample code for an identical CDR3. The V call is TRBV19, the J call TRBJ2-7, with D uncertain. This CDR3 has 15 residues. CDR1 and CDR2 from the germline V gene are LNHDA and SQIVND (reference sequence). With 1 base removed from V and 2 bases from J, the gap between germline ends came to 12 bases. In DNA, the CDR3 is TGTGCCAGTAGTATAGGGCCATCCATGGCCTACGAGCAGTACTTC. Amino acids: CASSIGPSMAYEQYF.

V and J are TRBV11-2 and TRBJ2-3; 12 bases match TRBD2. The length of the CDR3 is 18 residues. In germline, CDR1 is SGHAT, CDR2 FQNNGV. J was trimmed by 6 bases and V by 1 base; bases with no gene match: 11. This chain's CDR3 is CASSLVLAGGRRIDTQYF. The DNA for the CDR3 is TGTGCCAGCAGCTTAGTTCTAGCGGGGGGGCGACGAATTGATACGCAGTATTTT.

This clone was detected only a few times. The chain links TRBV29-1 to TRBJ1-1; a possible D gene is TRBD1 (5 bases). The CDR3 has 14 amino acids. V was clipped by 6 bases and J by 1 base, with 15 bases between them. CDR1 and CDR2 (germline): SQVTM, ANQGSEA. CDR3 amino acids: CSVSPGAGNTEAFF. DNA of the CDR3: TGCAGCGTCTCCCCCGGGGCCGGGAACACTGAAGCTTTCTTT.

The chain is built from TRBV5-6 and TRBJ1-1, with a tentative D call TRBD1 (5 bases). Germline V lookup: CDR1 SGHDT, CDR2 YYEEEE. The CDR3 is 15 residues long. V was clipped by 0 bases and J by 7 bases, with 16 bases between them. The CDR3 DNA is TGTGCCAGCAGCTTGGTGGGGCAACCATCCGATGAAGCTTTCTTT. Protein sequence: CASSLVGQPSDEAFF.

The V gene is TRBV11-3, the J gene TRBJ2-7; 8 nucleotides agree with TRBD1. Per germline, CDR1 SGHNT and CDR2 YENEEA. This CDR3 is 16 amino acids long. J was trimmed by 0 bases and V by 5 bases; bases with no gene match: 9. The chain's CDR3 is CASSAGTGKSSYEQYF. Here the CDR3 DNA reads TGTGCCAGCAGCGCAGGGACAGGCAAAAGCTCCTACGAGCAGTACTTC.

V usage is TRBV6-4 and J usage is TRBJ2-1, with 8 bases that match TRBD1. This CDR3 region has 16 residues. Per germline, CDR1 MRHNA and CDR2 SNTAGT. V trimming: 3 bases; J trimming: 7 bases; junction bases outside the gene matches: 11. This CDR3 reads CASSEVQGQGVNEQFF. The CDR3 region has the DNA TGTGCCAGCAGTGAAGTCCAAGGACAGGGAGTAAATGAGCAGTTCTTC.

The chain employs TRBV11-2 and TRBJ2-1, with no clear D. This CDR3 comprises 18 residues. V gave up 6 bases and J gave up 5 bases, with 26 bases separating them. Germline values: CDR1 SGHAT, CDR2 FQNNGV. CDR3 residues: CASSSRPARPSGHNEQFF. The DNA for the CDR3 is TGTGCCAGCAGTTCACGCCCGGCCAGGCCCTCCGGACACAATGAGCAGTTCTTC.

The CDR3 region is CASSGTVNTGELFF. Here the CDR3 DNA reads TGTGCCAGCAGCGGGACAGTGAACACCGGGGAGCTGTTTTTT. The V call is TRBV11-2, the J call TRBJ2-2, with 7 nucleotides matching TRBD1. Per germline, CDR1 SGHAT and CDR2 FQNNGV. Trimming removed 5 bases from V and 1 base from J; junction bases left unmatched: 1. The CDR3 extends over 14 amino acids.

J is TRBJ1-6 and V is TRBV7-9, with 11 bases identical to TRBD1. V lost 5 bases to trimming and J lost 7 bases; unmatched junction nucleotides: 7. The CDR3 length is 16 residues. Germline values: CDR1 SEHNR, CDR2 FQNEAQ (reference sequence). CDR3 amino acids: CASSAGTGGWNSPLHF. CDR3 DNA: TGTGCCAGCAGCGCCGGGACAGGGGGGTGGAATTCACCCCTCCACTTT.

The V gene is TRBV6-1, the J gene TRBJ2-3; D possibly corresponds to TRBD1 (7 bases). This CDR3 has 15 residues. V lost 6 bases to trimming and J lost 4 bases, with 17 bases between them. Per the germline V gene, CDR1 is MNHNS and CDR2 is SASEGT. In DNA, the CDR3 is TGTGCCAGCAGGGGGCCCGGCAGGGGGGCAGATACGCAGTATTTT. It yields the protein CASRGPGRGADTQYF.